This T cell receptor (beta chain) was obtained from a study of CD8 T cells in ankylosing spondylitis (dated by TCRdb to 2016 to 2017). At the level of the whole study: T cell receptor beta repertoires were profiled in healthy donors and ankylosing spondylitis patients so that disease-linked TCR variants could be found. The full study cohort comprised 25 ankylosing spondylitis patients and about a hundred healthy donors. Samples of peripheral blood were taken, and for ankylosing spondylitis patients, synovial fluid was collected as well. What the work shows at the level of the full study, not this receptor alone: The disease-linked clones were reported as significantly enriched in matched synovial fluid samples from ankylosing spondylitis patients. Some of the motif variants had been reported before in the synovial fluid and blood of reactive arthritis patients, a finding that suggests common disease-initiation mechanisms. Blood from ankylosing spondylitis patients appeared to be characterized by a TCR beta motif composed of roughly eight highly homologous amino acid variants. A CD8+ phenotype was shown by the disease-linked clones, which were found at relatively low frequencies in peripheral blood.

This clonotype was picked up many times. Its antigen is currently not known. Base quality data are lacking; no much larger clone is found one base away. Trimming costs V 4 bases and J 0 bases, and their ends lie 13 bases apart. Reading from cysteine to phenylalanine, the CDR3 counts 16 amino acids. Of the read, only the CDR3 DNA is kept; its 48 bases are in frame from base 1. CDR1 and CDR2 were assigned from the germline V gene (reference sequence) as SEHNR and FQNEAQ. The sequencing machine was an Illumina HiSeq 2500. TCR beta libraries were prepared by quantitative 5'-RACE with molecular barcodes. The source study handled its data this way. To identify disease-linked TCR variants, a new computational method was used, one built on a probabilistic model of VDJ rearrangement. The public reads were run again by TCRdb, first through fastp at Q25 and then through MiXCR, and only productive beta chains were kept. Identical CDR3 proteins give one entry, which carries the most common genes and DNA. None of the V and J calls come from the authors' own analysis; TCRdb made them. The sample table records about 500,000 distinct CDR3 sequences; roughly 5.3% of these occur just once. The ten largest clones capture approximately 4% of the sample.

Specimen: blood, either unsorted or a sorted T cell fraction (not recorded which). The origin of this receptor is a male donor with ankylosing spondylitis. This chain is built from TRBV7-9 and TRBJ2-4, with a tentative D gene TRBD2 over 5 matching bases. The DNA sequence follows: TGTGCCAGCAGCTCGGAGAGCACTAGAGCCAAAAACATTCAGTACTTC. Its amino acids are CASSSESTRAKNIQYF. The variable domain in full, with residues beyond the CDR3 obtained from the reference TRBV7-9 and TRBJ2-4 genes, is DTGVSQNPRHKITKRGQNVTFRCDPISEHNRLYWYRQTLGQGPEFLTYFQNEAQLEKSRLLSDRFSAERPKGSFSTLEIQRTEQGDSAMYLCASSSESTRAKNIQYFGAGTRLSVL.